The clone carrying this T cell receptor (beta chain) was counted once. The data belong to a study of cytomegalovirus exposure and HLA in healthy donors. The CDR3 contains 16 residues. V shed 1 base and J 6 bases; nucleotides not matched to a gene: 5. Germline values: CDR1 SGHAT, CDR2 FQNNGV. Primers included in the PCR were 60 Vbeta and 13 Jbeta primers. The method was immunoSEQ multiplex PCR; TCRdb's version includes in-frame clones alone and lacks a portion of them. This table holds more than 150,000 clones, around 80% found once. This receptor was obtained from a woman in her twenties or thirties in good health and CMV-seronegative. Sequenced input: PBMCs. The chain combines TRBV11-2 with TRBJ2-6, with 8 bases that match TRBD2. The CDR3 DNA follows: TGTGCCAGCAGCTTAGTTAGCGGGACGGCGGCCAACGTCCTGACTTTC. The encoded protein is CASSLVSGTAANVLTF.